These 19 T cell receptor beta chains were sequenced from one sample in a study of breast tumors, draining lymph nodes, adjacent tissues. Breast cancer patients provided tissue from their axillary draining lymph nodes. TCRdb independently ran MiXCR on the multiplex PCR reads; one entry per CDR3 protein. The sample has fewer than 200,000 distinct CDR3 sequences, around 33% seen once. Sample: axillary lymph node tissue. The receptors derive from a female donor with breast cancer. Some clones in this sample may be carry-over from other donors' samples.

At least ten counts were recorded for this clonotype. The genes are TRBV20-1 and TRBJ2-1; 14 nucleotides agree with TRBD2. V gave up 0 bases and J gave up 7 bases; unmatched junction bases: 5. Germline CDR1 and CDR2: DFQATT and SNEGSKA (reference sequence). The CDR3 totals 16 residues. The CDR3 DNA is TGCAGTGCTAGAGACCCGACTAGCGGGAGGGGGAATGAGCAGTTCTTC. It is translated as CSARDPTSGRGNEQFF.

Remarks on this clonotype: It may be a read error: a sequence one base away is much more abundant. The rearrangement links TRBV20-1 to TRBJ1-6; TRBD1 matches 10 bases. This CDR3 spans 15 amino acids. Germline V CDR1 and CDR2: DFQATT, SNEGSKA (reference sequence). This CDR3 is CSALGQGDYTSPLRF. The CDR3 DNA follows: TGCAGTGCTCTAGGACAGGGGGACTATACTTCACCCCTCCGCTTT.

The V call is TRBV6-4, the J call TRBJ2-2; the D gene could be TRBD1 or TRBD2 (5 bases each). V was trimmed by 6 bases and J by 7 bases, leaving 12 bases between them. This CDR3 comprises 13 residues. Germline V gene lookup returns CDR1 MRHNA and CDR2 SNTAGT. CDR3 protein: CASRGEKDGELFF. The CDR3, as DNA: TGTGCCAGCAGGGGGGAGAAAGACGGGGAGCTGTTTTTT.

This clonotype was seen a handful of times. The chain recombines TRBV6-9 with TRBJ1-5; 10 bases are shared with TRBD1. Germline V gene data show CDR1 as MNHGY and CDR2 as SVAAGI. This CDR3 has 18 residues. J was trimmed by 2 bases and V by 5 bases; bases with no gene match: 12. The CDR3 DNA sequence: TGTGCCAGCAGTCAAACGACAGGGGGCTTTTTATGCAATCAGCCCCAGCATTTT. Translating gives CASSQTTGGFLCNQPQHF.

This clonotype has a count of ten or more. The rearrangement joins TRBV20-1 to TRBJ2-7, with D maybe TRBD1 (6 bases). This CDR3 spans 14 amino acids. Germline V gene lookup returns CDR1 DFQATT and CDR2 SNEGSKA (reference sequence). V was pared by 2 bases and J by 7 bases, with 18 bases between. The CDR3 loop is CSARYQGGTGEQYF. CDR3 DNA: TGCAGTGCTAGATATCAAGGGGGAACGGGGGAGCAGTACTTC.

This clonotype was counted a few times. This chain connects TRBV19 to TRBJ1-1; no firm D call. This CDR3 comprises 14 residues. Trimming pared 1 base from V and 2 bases from J, leaving 8 bases between. Germline loops: CDR1 LNHDA, CDR2 SQIVND (reference sequence). The CDR3 bases are TGTGCCAGTAGTATAGTTGCAGGAAACACTGAAGCTTTCTTT. This translates into CASSIVAGNTEAFF.

For this clonotype: A read error may explain this, as a much larger clone is one base away. The chain links TRBV6-5 to TRBJ2-1; TRBD2 matches at 12 bases. Looked up from germline, CDR1 is MNHEY and CDR2 is SVGAGI. The CDR3 totals 15 residues. The CDR3 DNA is TGTGCCCGCAGTAACCTAGCGGGGGGGCCTAATGAGCAGTTCTTC. Translation gives CARSNLAGGPNEQFF.

This clonotype was recorded many times. This sequence joins TRBV7-8 and TRBJ2-3; 13 nucleotides agree with TRBD2. The CDR3 runs 16 residues. The trim removed 0 bases at V and 4 bases at J, leaving 1 base unmatched. Germline CDR1 SGHVS, CDR2 FQNEAQ. The CDR3 DNA is TGTGCCAGCAGCTTAGCGGGACTAGCGGGGCCAGATACGCAGTATTTT. Protein product: CASSLAGLAGPDTQYF.

This clonotype was found many times. The chain is built from TRBV5-5 and TRBJ1-6; TRBD1 agrees at 7 bases. CDR1 is SGHKS, CDR2 YYEKEE, per germline (reference sequence). The trim removed 0 bases at V and 5 bases at J, leaving 2 bases unmatched. This CDR3 is 15 amino acids long. CDR3 loop: CASSLAGQHNSPLHF. The DNA for the CDR3 is TGTGCCAGCAGCTTGGCGGGACAGCATAATTCACCCCTCCACTTT.

This clonotype was observed many times. The rearrangement links TRBV5-8 to TRBJ1-5; 8 nucleotides align to TRBD1. Germline V gene data show CDR1 as SGHTS and CDR2 as YDEGEE. The CDR3 loop spans 15 amino acids. The ends lost 3 bases at V and 6 bases at J; junction bases unmatched: 8. CDR3 amino acids: CASSSSGGGGQPQHF. CDR3 sequence (DNA): TGTGCCAGCAGCTCCTCAGGGGGCGGAGGTCAGCCCCAGCATTTT.

The chain couples TRBV5-1 to TRBJ2-5; 9 nucleotides match TRBD1. Germline assignment: CDR1 SGHRS and CDR2 YFSETQ. This CDR3 has 15 residues. Unmatched junction bases numbered 10, after V lost 5 bases and J lost 5 bases. The CDR3 reads CASSYWTGVHETQYF. The DNA of the CDR3 is TGCGCCAGCAGTTACTGGACAGGGGTCCACGAGACCCAGTACTTC.

Ten or more counts support this clonotype. The V gene is TRBV7-8, the J gene TRBJ1-2; D is unresolved. The CDR3 loop spans 14 amino acids. V shed 0 bases and J shed 3 bases, with 8 bases lying between them. Germline V lookup: CDR1 SGHVS, CDR2 FQNEAQ. In DNA form, the CDR3 reads TGTGCCAGCAGCTTAGCCGGGATTGACTATGGCTACACCTTC. Its translation is CASSLAGIDYGYTF. Together with reference TRBV7-8 and TRBJ1-2, the CDR3 gives the full variable domain: GAGVSQSPRYKVAKRGQDVALRCDPISGHVSLFWYQQALGQGPEFLTYFQNEAQLDKSGLPSDRFFAERPEGSVSTLKIQRTQQEDSAVYLCASSLAGIDYGYTFGSGTRLTVV.

This clonotype was counted many times. V is TRBV7-9 and J is TRBJ2-7; tentatively, D is TRBD1 or TRBD2 (5 bases each). The CDR3 runs 14 residues. The V end was cut by 6 bases, the J end by 0 bases, with 12 bases between. Germline loops: CDR1 SEHNR, CDR2 FQNEAQ (reference sequence). The CDR3 bases are TGTGCCAGCAGTTCCCGGGACCCCTCCTACGAGCAGTACTTC. This sequence encodes CASSSRDPSYEQYF.

The table lists this clonotype with many counts. The chain joins TRBV3-1 to TRBJ1-4, with D perhaps TRBD1 (6 bases). Germline V lookup: CDR1 LGHDT, CDR2 YNNKEL (reference sequence). The V end was cut by 0 bases, the J end by 7 bases, with 12 bases between. This CDR3 contains 15 residues. CDR3 amino acids: CASSQDTGFREKLFF. Here the CDR3 DNA reads TGTGCCAGCAGCCAAGATACAGGGTTCCGTGAAAAACTGTTTTTT.

This clonotype was recorded many times. The chain recombines TRBV9 with TRBJ2-7, with D tentatively TRBD2 (5 bases). The germline V gene encodes CDR1 SGDLS and CDR2 YYNGEE. The length of the CDR3 is 15 residues. Trimming stripped 0 bases from V and 3 bases from J, with 13 bases between. The CDR3 protein is CASSVGEGTSYEQYF. In DNA, the CDR3 is TGTGCCAGCAGCGTAGGAGAGGGAACTAGCTACGAGCAGTACTTC.

There are a few counts of this clonotype. A much larger clone sits a single nucleotide away, making a read error possible. This chain joins TRBV11-3 and TRBJ2-3; D is unclear. The germline gives CDR1 SGHNT, CDR2 YENEEA. The CDR3 loop spans 13 amino acids. DNA of the CDR3: TGTGCCGGCAGCTTCGCTACGACAGATACGCAGTATTTT. Protein: CAGSFATTDTQYF.

This clonotype was recorded once. This chain connects TRBV12-3 or TRBV12-4 to TRBJ1-2; 7 positions match TRBD1. The CDR3 has 17 amino acids. V lost 3 bases, J lost 8 bases, and 18 bases stayed unmatched. The CDR3 sequence is CASSFDETGYSKGGYTF. The CDR3 DNA follows: TGTGCCAGCAGTTTCGACGAGACAGGGTATTCCAAGGGGGGCTACACCTTC.

This clonotype occurred many times. The chain has TRBV25-1 and TRBJ1-6; TRBD1 matches at 7 bases. The length of the CDR3 is 14 residues. V lost 3 bases to trimming and J lost 6 bases; unmatched junction nucleotides: 2. CDR1 and CDR2 from the germline V gene are MGHDK and SYGVNS. CDR3 coding DNA: TGTGCCAGCAGTGATTGGGACAGTAATTCACCCCTCCACTTT. It is translated as CASSDWDSNSPLHF.

J is TRBJ2-7 and V is TRBV10-3; 14 bases are shared with TRBD2. J lost 6 bases, V lost 2 bases, and 9 bases had no gene match. Germline V gene data show CDR1 as ENHRY and CDR2 as SYGVKD. This CDR3 is 17 amino acids long. CDR3 residues: CAISEPTGTSGSSEQYF. CDR3 sequence (DNA): TGTGCCATCAGTGAGCCCACCGGGACTAGCGGGAGTTCCGAGCAGTACTTC.